Listed here is a single TCR beta chain. Trimming removed 3 bases at V and 4 bases at J, with 10 bases between. In germline, CDR1 is SGHRS, CDR2 YFSETQ. The CDR3 runs 14 residues. TCRdb's copy holds only in-frame clones and misses some; the assay was immunoSEQ multiplex PCR. The sample lists 30,000 to 35,000 clones, 80% occurring once. This specimen belongs to a study of PD-1 blockade in mismatch repair-deficient tumors. This sequence was found in an adult with mismatch repair-deficient cancer. The material sequenced was PBMCs, taken less than 7 weeks after starting pembrolizumab. This chain joins TRBV5-1 and TRBJ2-2, with a tentative D call TRBD1 (5 bases). This CDR3 reads CASSSTVTTGELFF. The DNA for the CDR3 is TGCGCCAGCAGCTCGACAGTTACCACCGGGGAGCTGTTTTTT.